This is a list of T cell receptor beta chains from one sample in a study of blood T cell repertoires in COVID-19. Libraries were prepared by immunoSEQ multiplex PCR; TCRdb keeps only in-frame clonotypes and omits some of them. The table shows 140,000 to 150,000 clones, with approximately 90% occurring only once. The source material was peripheral blood. The receptors were gathered from a man aged 55 to 70 with active or convalescent COVID-19. Each CDR3 is given with its conserved first and last residue. Each record gives: V gene, J gene, clone size, D gene, CDR3 DNA, CDR3 protein. The D gene is left open where the match is weak. A row's size may be missing; if present it is once, few, many or a size class.

V gene: TRBV19; J gene: TRBJ1-6; clone size: -; D gene: TRBD1; CDR3 DNA: TGTGCCAGTAGTAATACAGGGGGAAATTCACCCCTCCACTTT; CDR3 protein: CASSNTGGNSPLHF
V gene: TRBV7-2; J gene: TRBJ1-6; clone size: few; D gene: -; CDR3 DNA: TGTGCCAGCAGCTTAGGAGGTGGCGGGGGAAGCTCCTATAATTCACCCCTCCACTTT; CDR3 protein: CASSLGGGGGSSYNSPLHF
V gene: TRBV7-3; J gene: TRBJ1-3; clone size: -; D gene: -; CDR3 DNA: TGTGCCAGCAGCTTACCCCGAGGGGGAACTGGAAACACCATATATTTT; CDR3 protein: CASSLPRGGTGNTIYF
V gene: TRBV11-2; J gene: TRBJ1-6; clone size: once; D gene: -; CDR3 DNA: TGTGCCAGCAGCCTTCAGCGGGGGGCGAGGTCACCCCTCCACTTT; CDR3 protein: CASSLQRGARSPLHF
V gene: TRBV5-1; J gene: TRBJ2-5; clone size: -; D gene: -; CDR3 DNA: TGCGCCAGCTCCCCCTACGACGTGGGCAGGGAGACCCAGTACTTC; CDR3 protein: CASSPYDVGRETQYF
V gene: TRBV11-2; J gene: TRBJ2-3; clone size: -; D gene: -; CDR3 DNA: TGTGCCAGCAGCACTGGACTATTCAGGGCAGATACGCAGTATTTT; CDR3 protein: CASSTGLFRADTQYF
V gene: TRBV27; J gene: TRBJ2-7; clone size: -; D gene: -; CDR3 DNA: TGTGCCAGCAGTTCGGCGGGGAGAGGGTACGAGCAGTACTTC; CDR3 protein: CASSSAGRGYEQYF
V gene: TRBV30; J gene: TRBJ1-2; clone size: -; D gene: TRBD1; CDR3 DNA: TGTGCCTGGAGTACGGGCTGGGACGGGGACAGGGAGAACTATGGCTACACCTTC; CDR3 protein: CAWSTGWDGDRENYGYTF
V gene: TRBV28; J gene: TRBJ1-4; clone size: -; D gene: -; CDR3 DNA: TGTGCCAGCAGTCCAACGGGGGGCGCTAATGAAAAACTGTTTTTT; CDR3 protein: CASSPTGGANEKLFF
V gene: TRBV5-1; J gene: TRBJ1-2; clone size: -; D gene: -; CDR3 DNA: TGCGCCAGCAGCTTGTTACCTATCTATGGCTACACCTTC; CDR3 protein: CASSLLPIYGYTF
V gene: TRBV9; J gene: TRBJ2-5; clone size: -; D gene: -; CDR3 DNA: TGTGCCAGCAGCGTAGATTCCGGAGAGACCCAGTACTTC; CDR3 protein: CASSVDSGETQYF
V gene: TRBV7-9; J gene: TRBJ2-4; clone size: once; D gene: TRBD2; CDR3 DNA: TGTGCCAGCAGCGAGGGACTAGCGGGGGTAGCCAAAAACATTCAGTACTTC; CDR3 protein: CASSEGLAGVAKNIQYF
V gene: TRBV4-3; J gene: TRBJ1-1; clone size: -; D gene: -; CDR3 DNA: TGCGCCAGCAGCCCCCAGACAGCCACTGAAGCTTTCTTT; CDR3 protein: CASSPQTATEAFF
V gene: TRBV11-2; J gene: TRBJ2-1; clone size: -; D gene: TRBD2; CDR3 DNA: TGTGCCAGCAGCCACCGGACTAGCGGGACGACCTACAATGAGCAGTTCTTC; CDR3 protein: CASSHRTSGTTYNEQFF
V gene: TRBV5-5; J gene: TRBJ1-4; clone size: once; D gene: -; CDR3 DNA: TGTGCCAGCAGCCGCAGGGTTATCGGTGAAAAACTGTTTTTT; CDR3 protein: CASSRRVIGEKLFF
V gene: TRBV7-8; J gene: TRBJ2-3; clone size: -; D gene: -; CDR3 DNA: TGTGCCGATAGTTTAGGGGATAACACAGATACGCAGTATTTT; CDR3 protein: CADSLGDNTDTQYF
V gene: TRBV7-6; J gene: TRBJ2-2; clone size: -; D gene: -; CDR3 DNA: TGTGCCAGCAGCTTAAGAGTCGGGGAGCTGTTTTTT; CDR3 protein: CASSLRVGELFF
V gene: TRBV10-3; J gene: TRBJ2-7; clone size: once; D gene: -; CDR3 DNA: TGTGCCATCAAAGAAAGACAGAGCTCCTACGAGCAGTACTTC; CDR3 protein: CAIKERQSSYEQYF
V gene: TRBV15; J gene: TRBJ2-6; clone size: -; D gene: TRBD2; CDR3 DNA: TGTGCCACCAGCAAGAAGGGACTAGTCCTTTCTGGGGCCAACGTCCTGACTTTC; CDR3 protein: CATSKKGLVLSGANVLTF
V gene: TRBV11-3; J gene: TRBJ2-1; clone size: -; D gene: -; CDR3 DNA: TGTGCCAGCAGCTCTCCGGGTGAGCAGTTCTTC; CDR3 protein: CASSSPGEQFF
V gene: TRBV10-3; J gene: TRBJ2-7; clone size: -; D gene: TRBD1; CDR3 DNA: TGTGCCATCAGGGGGGACAGGGGCTACGAGCAGTACTTC; CDR3 protein: CAIRGDRGYEQYF
V gene: TRBV6-2/TRBV6-3; J gene: TRBJ2-2; clone size: -; D gene: TRBD1; CDR3 DNA: TGTGCCAGCAGTTTGATCACAGGGGCCGGGGAGCTGTTTTTT; CDR3 protein: CASSLITGAGELFF
V gene: TRBV5-1; J gene: TRBJ2-2; clone size: -; D gene: -; CDR3 DNA: TGCGCCAGCAGCCAACAGGGTCAAGGGGAGCTGTTTTTT; CDR3 protein: CASSQQGQGELFF
V gene: TRBV27; J gene: TRBJ2-1; clone size: -; D gene: -; CDR3 DNA: TGTGCCAGCAGGCTACCACAGGGTAATGAGCAGTTCTTC; CDR3 protein: CASRLPQGNEQFF
V gene: TRBV5-1; J gene: TRBJ2-5; clone size: -; D gene: TRBD2; CDR3 DNA: TGCGCCAGCAGCTGGGCGACTAGCGGGACGGGTGAGACCCAGTACTTC; CDR3 protein: CASSWATSGTGETQYF
V gene: TRBV28; J gene: TRBJ2-7; clone size: -; D gene: -; CDR3 DNA: TGTGCCAGCTCACAATTTACGGGGTTGAGCGAGCAGTACTTC; CDR3 protein: CASSQFTGLSEQYF
V gene: TRBV18; J gene: TRBJ1-2; clone size: -; D gene: TRBD1; CDR3 DNA: TGTGCCAGCTCACCACAAAAGGACAGGGAGAACTATGGCTACACCTTC; CDR3 protein: CASSPQKDRENYGYTF
V gene: TRBV30; J gene: TRBJ2-5; clone size: -; D gene: TRBD2; CDR3 DNA: TGTGCCTGGAGTAGGACTAGCGCTAAAGAGACCCAGTACTTC; CDR3 protein: CAWSRTSAKETQYF
V gene: TRBV5-1; J gene: TRBJ1-6; clone size: -; D gene: -; CDR3 DNA: TGCGCCAGCAGCTTGGAATCGGGTTACAATTCACCCCTCCACTTT; CDR3 protein: CASSLESGYNSPLHF
V gene: TRBV6-5; J gene: TRBJ1-4; clone size: -; D gene: TRBD1; CDR3 DNA: TGTGCCAGCAGTCGGGCCGGGACAGGGAATGAAAAACTGTTTTTT; CDR3 protein: CASSRAGTGNEKLFF
V gene: TRBV29-1; J gene: TRBJ1-2; clone size: -; D gene: TRBD1; CDR3 DNA: TGCAGCGCCGAGACAGGGAACCGCTATGGCTACACCTTC; CDR3 protein: CSAETGNRYGYTF
V gene: TRBV3-1/TRBV3-2; J gene: TRBJ1-1; clone size: -; D gene: -; CDR3 DNA: TGTGCCAGCAGCCCTCCATATAGGGGCACTGAAGCTTTCTTT; CDR3 protein: CASSPPYRGTEAFF
V gene: TRBV11-1; J gene: TRBJ2-1; clone size: -; D gene: -; CDR3 DNA: TGTGCCAGCAGCTTGGACAGAAACAATGAGCAGTTCTTC; CDR3 protein: CASSLDRNNEQFF
V gene: TRBV18; J gene: TRBJ1-5; clone size: -; D gene: TRBD1; CDR3 DNA: TGTGCCAGCTCAGCCGGGACAGGGGTTTGGTCCCAGCATTTT; CDR3 protein: CASSAGTGVWSQHF